This is a list of T cell receptor beta chains from one sample in a study of beta chain features in type 1 diabetes. TCRdb's table, derived via immunoSEQ multiplex PCR, lists solely in-frame clones and lacks some. The table lists tens of thousands of clones, 50% of them singletons. Input material: stem cell memory CD4+ T cells from blood. All receptors come from a woman aged 30 to 39 in good health. Each CDR3 is given with its conserved first and last residue. Each record gives: V gene, J gene, D gene, clone size, CDR3 protein, CDR3 DNA. The D gene is left open where the match is weak. Only some rows state a clone size, as once, few, many or a class for expanded clones.

TRBV4-3,TRBJ2-7,TRBD2,few,CASSHLTSGSEPYEQYF,TGCGCCAGCAGCCATTTGACTAGCGGGAGTGAGCCCTACGAGCAGTACTTC
TRBV4-3,TRBJ2-1,.,many,CASSQEATSGLGSYNEQFF,TGCGCCAGCAGCCAAGAAGCAACGTCAGGGCTCGGCTCCTACAATGAGCAGTTCTTC
TRBV25-1,TRBJ1-3,TRBD1,.,CASRGQGAPGNTIYF,TGTGCCAGCAGGGGACAGGGGGCGCCTGGAAACACCATATATTTT
TRBV7-2,TRBJ2-7,.,few,CASSLAFGHYEQYF,TGTGCCAGCAGCTTAGCATTTGGCCACTACGAGCAGTACTTC
TRBV30,TRBJ1-3,TRBD1,.,CAWSMGEAGGTGNTIYF,TGTGCCTGGAGTATGGGCGAGGCAGGGGGAACTGGAAACACCATATATTTT
TRBV7-8,TRBJ1-4,TRBD1,few,CASSPRTGGDEKLFF,TGTGCCAGCAGCCCTCGGACAGGGGGGGATGAAAAACTGTTTTTT
TRBV28,TRBJ1-5,TRBD1,.,CASRRGLQGRYSNQPQHF,TGTGCCAGCAGGCGCGGTCTACAGGGGCGATATAGCAATCAGCCCCAGCATTTT
TRBV20-1,TRBJ2-5,.,.,CSARVGETQYF,TGCAGTGCTAGAGTCGGGGAGACCCAGTACTTC
TRBV11-3,TRBJ2-2,.,.,CASSLVSGVSGELFF,TGTGCCAGCAGCTTAGTGTCAGGGGTCAGCGGGGAGCTGTTTTTT
TRBV7-2,TRBJ2-7,TRBD1,.,CASSSNRDSFYEQYF,TGTGCCAGCAGCTCGAACCGGGACAGTTTCTACGAGCAGTACTTC
TRBV30,TRBJ1-3,.,.,CAWTGADRTIYF,TGTGCCTGGACTGGGGCTGATCGCACCATATATTTT
TRBV4-2,TRBJ2-3,TRBD2,.,CASSRTVAGSYTDTQYF,TGTGCCAGCAGCCGCACAGTAGCGGGATCCTACACAGATACGCAGTATTTT
TRBV28,TRBJ2-2,.,.,CASSLGYTGELFF,TGTGCCAGCAGTTTAGGCTACACCGGGGAGCTGTTTTTT
TRBV30,TRBJ1-5,.,.,CAWSLEGDQPQHF,TGTGCCTGGAGTCTAGAGGGGGATCAGCCCCAGCATTTT
TRBV18,TRBJ2-7,TRBD1,few,CASSRRGTGGSLYEQYF,TGTGCCAGCTCACGCCGCGGTACAGGGGGGTCCCTCTACGAGCAGTACTTC
TRBV9,TRBJ2-2,.,.,CASSTQGGGSYTGELFF,TGTGCCAGCAGCACCCAGGGGGGTGGATCGTACACCGGGGAGCTGTTTTTT
TRBV7-2,TRBJ2-7,.,.,CASSLALLAGSLYEQYF,TGTGCCAGCAGCTTAGCGCTACTAGCCGGGAGTTTATACGAGCAGTACTTC
TRBV9,TRBJ2-3,TRBD2,.,CASSVPAGADTDTQYF,TGTGCCAGCAGCGTTCCGGCGGGAGCAGACACAGATACGCAGTATTTT
TRBV6-5,TRBJ2-1,TRBD1,few,CASSLGGTGGEEQFF,TGTGCCAGCAGTCTCGGGGGGACAGGGGGAGAGGAGCAGTTCTTC
TRBV11-2,TRBJ2-4,.,.,CASRTLEAKNIQYF,TGTGCCAGCAGAACACTAGAAGCCAAAAACATTCAGTACTTC
TRBV5-4,TRBJ2-1,.,.,CASSLAPGASYNEQFF,TGTGCCAGCAGCTTGGCCCCAGGGGCCTCCTACAATGAGCAGTTCTTC
TRBV5-5,TRBJ2-3,.,once,CASSLWPQTGDTDTQYF,TGTGCCAGCAGCTTGTGGCCACAGACAGGAGATACAGATACGCAGTATTTT
TRBV28,TRBJ2-5,TRBD2,.,CASSLVAGGGETQYF,TGTGCCAGCAGTTTAGTAGCGGGGGGAGGAGAGACCCAGTACTTC
TRBV4-3,TRBJ2-5,TRBD1,.,CASSQDWDRGETQYF,TGCGCCAGCAGCCAAGATTGGGACAGGGGGGAGACCCAGTACTTC
TRBV28,TRBJ1-5,.,.,CATRGGQPQHF,TGTGCGACACGCGGAGGTCAGCCCCAGCATTTT
TRBV25-1,TRBJ2-7,.,medium-sized,CASSRSYEQYF,TGTGCCAGCAGCAGATCGTACGAGCAGTACTTC
TRBV21-1,TRBJ1-5,.,.,CASSNFSGTGTRQPQHF,TGTGCCAGCAGCAATTTTTCTGGGACAGGGACCAGGCAGCCCCAGCATTTT